A single sample gave rise to the 14 T cell receptor beta chains below, sequenced in a study of Ad26.COV2.S vaccination and SARS-CoV-2 variants. Method: immunoSEQ multiplex PCR; TCRdb's copy keeps in-frame clones and lacks some. The sample contains around 400,000 clones, 75% to 90% of which appear only once. The treatment was: 15 to 20 received Ad26.COV2.S at low or high dose, single or two shots; about 5 received placebo; per-sample allocation not given. Collection of the samples took place on day 63 after the first injection of vaccine or placebo. The starting material was peripheral blood, obtained in a trial of Ad26.COV2.S vaccine versus placebo. Every receptor here comes from a person between 18 and 65 years old who received the Ad26.COV2.S COVID-19 vaccine or a placebo.

The chain carries TRBV3-1 (or the pseudogene TRBV3-2) and TRBJ2-1; a weak D match, TRBD2 (6 bases). Germline CDR1 and CDR2: LGHDT and YNNKEL (reference sequence). V shed 2 bases and J shed 4 bases, with 9 bases lying between them. The CDR3 loop spans 14 amino acids. The CDR3 nucleotides read TGTGCCAGCAGCCAATTAGCGGAATACAATGAGCAGTTCTTC. It encodes CASSQLAEYNEQFF.

This clone has only a few counts. The same CDR3 arises from other DNA sequences in this sample as well. The DNA of the CDR3 is TGTGCCTGGAGTGTACCCGGGAATTCACCCCTCCACTTT. This encodes CAWSVPGNSPLHF. The rearrangement uses TRBV30 and TRBJ1-6; the D is unclear. The CDR3 consists of 13 residues. Trimming pared 0 bases from V and 7 bases from J, leaving 7 bases between. CDR1 is GTSNPN, CDR2 SVGIG, per germline (reference sequence).

The gene calls are TRBV10-3 and TRBJ2-1; 7 bases agree with TRBD2. Germline V gene lookup returns CDR1 ENHRY and CDR2 SYGVKD. CDR3 size: 15 residues. The J segment lost 5 bases and the V segment lost 10 bases, leaving 14 bases of the junction unmatched. The CDR3 nucleotides read TGTGCCACTGGAGTTGGGAGGGCATTAGACAATGAGCAGTTCTTC. Translation gives CATGVGRALDNEQFF.

V is TRBV3-1 (or the pseudogene TRBV3-2) and J is TRBJ2-2; D uncertain. V was cut by 3 bases and J by 6 bases, with 5 bases left in between. CDR3 size: 12 residues. Germline CDR1 and CDR2: LGHDT and YNNKEL (reference sequence). The DNA of the CDR3 is TGTGCCAGCAGCCAGCTATCCGGGGAGCTGTTTTTT. Its translation is CASSQLSGELFF.

The chain uses TRBV5-4 and TRBJ2-2, with D tentatively TRBD2 (6 bases). Germline V lookup: CDR1 SGHNT, CDR2 YYREEE (reference sequence). CDR3 length: 14 amino acids. V lost 0 bases and J lost 16, with 19 bases in between. The CDR3 DNA is TGTGCCAGCAGCTTGGAGGGCGGAGGGACTCGCTGGTTTTTT. Residues: CASSLEGGGTRWFF.

The chain recombines TRBV29-1 with TRBJ1-4, with a weak D call TRBD1 (6 bases). Germline V CDR1 and CDR2: SQVTM, ANQGSEA. This CDR3 comprises 15 residues. V was shortened by 5 bases and J by 0 bases, with 13 bases between the two germline ends. CDR3 region: CSVQGTGATNEKLFF. DNA for the CDR3: TGCAGCGTTCAGGGGACGGGAGCAACTAATGAAAAACTGTTTTTT.

The chain combines TRBV7-9 with TRBJ2-2; the D call may be TRBD1 or TRBD2 (5 bases each). This CDR3 has 15 amino acids. The germline CDR1 and CDR2 sequences are SEHNR and FQNEAQ (reference sequence). V was cut by 5 bases and J by 1 base, with 11 bases left in between. The CDR3 nucleotides read TGTGCCAGCAGCCTGTGGGACGGGAACACCGGGGAGCTGTTTTTT. Protein product: CASSLWDGNTGELFF.

The J gene is TRBJ2-1, the V gene TRBV28; D unclear. CDR3 size: 11 residues. The germline CDR1 and CDR2 sequences are MDHEN and SYDVKM. Trimming pared 5 bases from V and 10 bases from J, leaving 9 bases between. CDR3 residues: CASSPHREQFF. CDR3 in DNA: TGTGCCAGCAGTCCACATCGGGAGCAGTTCTTC.

The rearrangement links TRBV27 to TRBJ2-1; 11 positions match TRBD2. V shed 8 bases, J shed 8 bases, and the junction held 14 bases outside the gene matches. Germline CDR1 reads MNHEY; CDR2 reads SMNVEV (reference sequence). CDR3 size: 16 residues. CDR3 in amino acids: CASGGLAGTVRDEQFF. The DNA for the CDR3 is TGTGCCAGCGGAGGACTAGCGGGCACGGTTCGCGATGAGCAGTTCTTC.

The count of this clone is one. The chain recombines TRBV11-1 with TRBJ2-7; either TRBD1 or TRBD2 may fit D (5 bases each). V was clipped by 5 bases and J by 0 bases, with 8 bases between them. The CDR3 extends over 13 amino acids. Germline CDR1 is SGHAT and CDR2 is FQDESV (reference sequence). The CDR3, as DNA: TGTGCCAGCAGCCGGGACCTCTCCTACGAGCAGTACTTC. Translating it yields CASSRDLSYEQYF.

The V gene is TRBV4-1, the J gene TRBJ2-2; 9 bases line up with TRBD2. V shed 0 bases and J 4 bases; nucleotides not matched to a gene: 6. In germline, CDR1 is MGHRA, CDR2 YSYEKL. The CDR3 contains 17 residues. CDR3 in DNA: TGCGCCAGCAGCCAAGATAGGGCGGGAGGGGGCACCGGGGAGCTGTTTTTT. This gives the protein CASSQDRAGGGTGELFF.

The V gene is TRBV10-2, the J gene TRBJ2-7; tentative D call: TRBD1 (5 bases). Germline V gene lookup returns CDR1 WSHSY and CDR2 SAAADI. The CDR3 totals 15 residues. Between the trimmed V and J ends, which lost 4 bases and 4 bases, there was a span of 17 bases. The CDR3 sequence is CASSGANQGTYEQYF. In DNA form, the CDR3 reads TGCGCCAGCAGTGGGGCGAATCAGGGAACTTACGAGCAGTACTTC.

V usage is TRBV5-6 and J usage is TRBJ1-2; 8 bases are a match to TRBD1. The germline gives CDR1 SGHDT, CDR2 YYEEEE. J lost 9 bases, V lost 6 bases, and 13 bases had no gene match. The CDR3 sequence is 14 residues long. The DNA for the CDR3 is TGTGCCAGCATTACAGTCGGACAGGGTTGGAGCTACACCTTC. It specifies CASITVGQGWSYTF.

The J gene is TRBJ2-2, the V gene TRBV27; D unresolved. Germline CDR1 reads MNHEY; CDR2 reads SMNVEV (reference sequence). Trimming pared 3 bases from V and 1 base from J, leaving 6 bases between. CDR3 length: 14 residues. This chain's CDR3 is CASSFGMNTGELFF. The CDR3 DNA follows: TGTGCCAGCAGTTTTGGGATGAACACCGGGGAGCTGTTTTTT.